Listed below are T cell receptor beta chains from one sample, sequenced in a study of T cells in Graves' hyperthyroidism and ophthalmopathy. TCRdb re-analysed the multiplex PCR reads in MiXCR, keeping a single row per CDR3 protein. This sample has 500,000 to 700,000 distinct CDR3 sequences, with over 15% found just once. The sequenced sample consisted of blood. These receptors all stem from a woman aged 18-29 years with Graves' hyperthyroidism. Both conserved end residues are part of each CDR3. D genes are given only for firm matches. Where a row states a size, it is once, few, many or the class of an expanded clone; other rows omit it.

J	size	D	V	CDR3	DNA
TRBJ1-6	few	-	TRBV5-8	CASSRLRLSSYNSPLHF	TGTGCCAGCAGTAGACTGAGATTGAGCTCCTATAATTCACCCCTCCACTTT
TRBJ1-2	many	-	TRBV6-2/TRBV6-3	CASSKTPGRDFGDYGYTF	TGTGCCAGCAGTAAAACTCCCGGACGCGACTTCGGGGACTATGGCTACACCTTC
TRBJ2-5	few	-	TRBV6-2/TRBV6-3	CASSRMRHNQETQYF	TGTGCCAGCAGTCGAATGCGACACAACCAAGAGACCCAGTACTTC
TRBJ2-5	many	TRBD2	TRBV5-6	CASSLEAGGQETQYF	TGTGCCAGCAGCTTGGAAGCGGGAGGCCAAGAGACCCAGTACTTC
TRBJ1-1	few	TRBD1	TRBV7-9	CASSYPGTGGTEAFF	TGTGCCAGCAGCTACCCCGGGACAGGGGGCACTGAAGCTTTCTTT
TRBJ1-3	few	TRBD1	TRBV6-5	CASSYGGTGSYSGNTIYF	TGTGCCAGCAGTTACGGGGGGACAGGTTCATACTCTGGAAACACCATATATTTT
TRBJ2-1	many	-	TRBV29-1	CSAGAYNEQFF	TGCAGCGCGGGGGCCTACAATGAGCAGTTCTTC
TRBJ1-5	-	-	TRBV4-2	CASSQDHAGGDQPQHF	TGTGCCAGCAGCCAAGATCATGCGGGCGGGGATCAGCCCCAGCATTTT
TRBJ2-7	few	-	TRBV5-5	CASSFLADSSYEQYF	TGTGCCAGCAGCTTCCTAGCTGACAGCTCCTACGAGCAGTACTTC
TRBJ2-1	-	-	TRBV6-2/TRBV6-3	CASSQAGGTGNYNEQFF	TGTGCCAGCAGCCAAGCGGGGGGGACAGGGAACTACAATGAGCAGTTCTTC
TRBJ2-5	many	-	TRBV6-2/TRBV6-3	CASSYSGDQETQYF	TGTGCCAGCAGTTACTCCGGGGACCAAGAGACCCAGTACTTC
TRBJ2-7	many	TRBD2	TRBV12-3/TRBV12-4	CASSLSGGLFGNEQYF	TGTGCCAGCAGTTTATCGGGGGGGCTTTTCGGGAACGAGCAGTACTTC
TRBJ1-1	few	TRBD1	TRBV3-1	CASSPGRGRVMNTEAFF	TGTGCCAGCAGCCCTGGCAGGGGGCGCGTTATGAACACTGAAGCTTTCTTT
TRBJ1-4	-	-	TRBV20-1	CSARSNEKLFF	TGCAGTGCTAGATCAAATGAAAAACTGTTTTTT
TRBJ1-2	many	-	TRBV7-2	CASSQTRGEVGYTF	TGTGCCAGCAGCCAGACCCGCGGGGAGGTGGGCTACACCTTC
TRBJ2-1	-	TRBD2	TRBV27	CASSFPQRGGRDEQFF	TGTGCCAGCAGTTTCCCCCAGCGGGGGGGCCGGGATGAGCAGTTCTTC
TRBJ2-1	many	TRBD2	TRBV5-1	CASSRGLAGILVNEQFF	TGCGCCAGCAGCAGGGGACTAGCGGGAATTTTAGTCAATGAGCAGTTCTTC
TRBJ2-3	many	TRBD2	TRBV12-3/TRBV12-4	CASSLLGLVGDTQYF	TGTGCCAGCAGTTTGCTGGGACTAGTTGGGGATACGCAGTATTTT
TRBJ2-7	many	-	TRBV6-2/TRBV6-3	CASRTGFYEQYF	TGTGCCAGCAGGACAGGATTCTACGAGCAGTACTTC
TRBJ2-3	many	-	TRBV20-1	CSARLARTDTQYF	TGCAGTGCTAGACTAGCGCGCACAGATACGCAGTATTTT
TRBJ1-1	many	-	TRBV28	CASKGGLGNTEAFF	TGTGCCAGTAAAGGGGGTCTGGGGAACACTGAAGCTTTCTTT
TRBJ2-2	-	-	TRBV3-1	CASSRTPGTHTGELFF	TGTGCCAGCAGCCGCACCCCCGGGACTCACACCGGGGAGCTGTTTTTT
TRBJ1-4	-	-	TRBV20-1	CSAGRGTTNEKLFF	TGCAGTGCTGGACGGGGGACAACTAATGAAAAACTGTTTTTT
TRBJ2-1	-	TRBD2	TRBV4-1	CASSQEGTSGRGYNEQFF	TGCGCCAGCAGCCAAGAGGGCACTAGCGGGAGGGGGTACAATGAGCAGTTCTTC